This TCR beta chain was identified during a study of brain T cells in children with intractable seizures. Study-wide findings and caveats: Absence of clones before surgery may stem from lower sequencing depth.

Germline V CDR1 and CDR2: SGHRS, YFSETQ. The CDR3 is 13 amino acids. V gave up 3 bases and J gave up 4 bases; unmatched junction bases: 1. Patients received at least one anti-epileptic drug before surgery. The assay was immunoSEQ multiplex PCR, and TCRdb's table has in-frame clones only and misses some. The sample lists about 41,000 clones, 80% to 95% occurring once. As concerns this clone: Antigen: not known.

The origin of this receptor is a girl aged 2 to 10 with tuberous sclerosis and intractable seizures. The sequencing here drew on peripheral blood, taken at surgery. The chain employs TRBV5-1 and TRBJ2-3; 8 bases are a match to TRBD1. The CDR3, as DNA: TGCGCCAGCAGCTGGACAGGGCCAGATACGCAGTATTTT. It specifies CASSWTGPDTQYF. Full variable domain (missing parts from reference TRBV5-1 and TRBJ2-3): KAGVTQTPRYLIKTRGQQVTLSCSPISGHRSVSWYQQTPGQGLQFLFEYFSETQRNKGNFPGRFSGRQFSNSRSEMNVSTLELGDSALYLCASSWTGPDTQYFGPGTRLTVL.